One sample yielded the 31 T cell receptor beta chains listed below, sequenced in a study of regulatory T cells in long-lasting Graves disease. iRepertoire HTBI primers and Arm-PCR of CDR3 regions built TCR beta libraries. From the multiplex PCR reads, TCRdb called clonotypes with MiXCR, one entry per CDR3 protein. The table lists a few hundred thousand distinct CDR3 sequences, 20% to 25% of them singletons. The time point is: newly diagnosed GD, antithyroid drugs for less than 3 months. With RNA extracted from PBMCs as input, the TCR library was made. Sequencing was performed on peripheral blood mononuclear cells (PBMCs), taken at new diagnosis, from a patient treated with antithyroid drugs. The receptors were sampled from a female donor with Graves disease.

The chain is built from TRBV5-4 and TRBJ2-7, with 8 bases lining up with TRBD1. J was trimmed by 0 bases and V by 4 bases; bases with no gene match: 6. This CDR3 has 15 amino acids. Germline CDR1 and CDR2: SGHNT and YYREEE (reference sequence). CDR3 loop: CASSPGQGGSYEQYF. The CDR3, as DNA: TGTGCCAGCAGCCCCGGACAGGGCGGCTCCTACGAGCAGTACTTC. Supplemented by reference TRBV5-4 and TRBJ2-7, the full variable domain reads ETGVTQSPTHLIKTRGQQVTLRCSSQSGHNTVSWYQQALGQGPQFIFQYYREEENGRGNFPPRFSGLQFPNYSSELNVNALELDDSALYLCASSPGQGGSYEQYFGPGTRLTVT.

Many counts were recorded for this clonotype. The chain links TRBV7-2 to TRBJ2-5; D may be TRBD1 or TRBD2 (5 bases each). Trimming shortened V by 0 bases and J by 3 bases, and 11 bases separated the two germline ends. The CDR3 sequence is 15 residues long. Germline V gives CDR1 SGHTA, CDR2 FQGNSA. The CDR3 sequence: CASSLALGPKETQYF. The CDR3 DNA follows: TGTGCCAGCAGCTTAGCGCTGGGACCGAAAGAGACCCAGTACTTC.

This clonotype was seen only a few times. This rearrangement joins TRBV5-1 to TRBJ2-5, with 15 bases that match TRBD2. V lost 4 bases, J lost 5 bases, and 9 bases stayed unmatched. The CDR3 loop spans 17 amino acids. CDR1 is SGHRS, CDR2 YFSETQ, per germline. The CDR3 reads CASSPGLAGGPVETQYF. CDR3 sequence (DNA): TGCGCCAGCAGCCCTGGACTAGCGGGAGGGCCGGTGGAGACCCAGTACTTC.

Many counts were recorded for this clonotype. V gene TRBV28 combines with J gene TRBJ1-2, with D perhaps matching TRBD1 (5 bases). V was shortened by 5 bases and J by 6 bases, with 19 bases between the two germline ends. Germline-derived CDR1 and CDR2 are MDHEN and SYDVKM. The CDR3 has 15 residues. CDR3 sequence reads: CASSGTGDFSNGYTF. The DNA for the CDR3 is TGTGCCAGCAGTGGGACGGGGGATTTTTCTAATGGCTACACCTTC.

This clonotype has a handful of counts. The rearrangement uses TRBV11-1 and TRBJ2-3; 11 bases align to TRBD2. J gave up 5 bases and V 5 bases, and 9 bases lay outside the gene matches. CDR1 SGHAT and CDR2 FQDESV come from the germline V gene (reference sequence). The CDR3 is 16 amino acids. The DNA of the CDR3 is TGTGCCAGCAGCGCGGGACTAGCGGAAATGGGAGATACGCAGTATTTT. Residues: CASSAGLAEMGDTQYF.

Many counts were recorded for this clonotype. CDR3 amino acids: CASSFRGQKTDTQYF. CDR3 nucleotides: TGCGCCAGCAGCTTCAGGGGGCAGAAGACAGATACGCAGTATTTT. V usage is TRBV5-1 and J usage is TRBJ2-3; TRBD1 agrees at 8 bases. The CDR3 extends over 15 amino acids. CDR1 and CDR2 (germline): SGHRS, YFSETQ. The V segment lost 2 bases and the J segment 3 bases; nucleotides outside the gene matches: 5.

This clonotype was counted ten times or more. This rearrangement joins TRBV2 to TRBJ1-5, with a weak D call TRBD1 (6 bases). CDR3 size: 18 residues. The V gene lost 2 bases and the J gene lost 0 bases, with 17 bases spanning the gap. CDR1 SNHLY and CDR2 FYNNEI come from the germline V gene. In DNA, the CDR3 is TGTGCCAGCAGTGAAAGGTGGGGGCGGGTAAATAGCAATCAGCCCCAGCATTTT. Amino acids: CASSERWGRVNSNQPQHF.

This clonotype was detected ten times or more. V gene TRBV4-1 combines with J gene TRBJ2-5; D perhaps matches TRBD1 (6 bases). The germline gives CDR1 MGHRA, CDR2 YSYEKL. The CDR3 runs to 16 residues. V was pared by 0 bases and J by 1 base, with 12 bases between. The CDR3 sequence is CASSQDGTSIQETQYF. The DNA of the CDR3 is TGCGCCAGCAGCCAAGATGGGACATCAATCCAAGAGACCCAGTACTTC.

This clonotype was counted ten times or more. V gene TRBV7-2 combines with J gene TRBJ2-3; no definite D call. The CDR3 spans 12 residues. CDR1 SGHTA and CDR2 FQGNSA come from the germline V gene. Trimming stripped 5 bases from V and 0 bases from J, with 3 bases between. CDR3: CASSKSTDTQYF. CDR3 sequence (DNA): TGTGCCAGCAGCAAGAGCACAGATACGCAGTATTTT.

The count of this clonotype is one. The genes are TRBV11-2 and TRBJ1-1; 12 bases agree with TRBD1. V lost 7 bases and J lost 1; bases outside the gene matches: 4. This CDR3 has 15 residues. Germline CDR1 SGHAT, CDR2 FQNNGV. The CDR3 sequence is CASKGGQGANTEAFF. The CDR3 DNA reads as TGTGCCAGCAAGGGGGGACAGGGGGCGAACACTGAAGCTTTCTTT.

This clonotype occurred a few times. V and J are TRBV6-2 or TRBV6-3 and TRBJ2-1; the match to TRBD1 covers 7 bases. The CDR3 loop spans 15 amino acids. J gave up 1 base and V 7 bases, and 7 bases lay outside the gene matches. Germline assignment: CDR1 MNHEY and CDR2 SVGEGT. CDR3 region: CASTTRTGSYNEQFF. The CDR3 DNA reads as TGTGCCAGCACCACGAGGACAGGTTCCTACAATGAGCAGTTCTTC.

The chain carries TRBV10-3 and TRBJ2-1, with 7 bases aligning to TRBD2. This CDR3 is 15 amino acids long. The trim removed 10 bases at V and 5 bases at J, leaving 14 bases unmatched. Germline-derived CDR1 and CDR2 are ENHRY and SYGVKD. This CDR3 reads CASSSAPGGNNEQFF. The CDR3 region has the DNA TGTGCCAGCAGCTCCGCCCCCGGGGGGAACAATGAGCAGTTCTTC.

V and J are TRBV11-3 and TRBJ2-5, with D possibly called TRBD1 or TRBD2 (7 bases each). Germline lookup yields CDR1 SGHNT and CDR2 YENEEA. Deletions cut 1 base from V and 5 bases from J, with 17 bases between. This CDR3 has 16 amino acids. The CDR3: CASSLGSGGVIETQYF. The CDR3 coding sequence is TGTGCCAGCAGCTTAGGGTCAGGGGGGGTGATTGAGACCCAGTACTTC.

This clonotype was found many times. The rearrangement links TRBV6-1 to TRBJ1-5; 10 bases are a match to TRBD1. The CDR3 consists of 15 residues. Trimming cost V 7 bases and J 7 bases; bases outside gene matches: 10. CDR1 MNHNS and CDR2 SASEGT come from the germline V gene. CDR3 loop: CASNPGQGSGQPQHF. The CDR3 DNA follows: TGTGCCAGCAACCCGGGACAGGGGAGCGGACAGCCCCAGCATTTT.

This clonotype occurred many times. This chain uses TRBV5-1 with TRBJ1-4; 8 bases are a match to TRBD1. Trimming took 2 bases from V and 4 from J; bases not matched to a gene: 7. Germline CDR1 is SGHRS and CDR2 is YFSETQ. This CDR3 region has 16 residues. This CDR3 is CASSLQGGDFNEKLFF. As DNA, the CDR3 is TGCGCCAGCAGCTTACAGGGGGGGGACTTTAATGAAAAACTGTTTTTT.

This clonotype appeared many times. J is TRBJ2-1 and V is TRBV6-2 or TRBV6-3; 7 bases align to TRBD2. V dropped 5 bases and J dropped 5; count of bases not matched to a gene: 9. CDR1 MNHEY and CDR2 SVGEGT come from the germline V gene. The CDR3 is made up of 15 amino acids. The CDR3 DNA reads as TGTGCCAGCAGTCCCCCGAGCGGGAAGGACAATGAGCAGTTCTTC. This codes for CASSPPSGKDNEQFF.

In its sample, this clonotype was seen many times. The genes are TRBV6-2 or TRBV6-3 and TRBJ2-1, with D tentatively TRBD2 (6 bases). This CDR3 is 13 amino acids long. Between the trimmed V and J ends, which lost 6 bases and 5 bases, there was a span of 11 bases. The germline V gene encodes CDR1 MNHEY and CDR2 SVGEGT. This CDR3 is CASRLAANNEQFF. DNA of the CDR3: TGTGCCAGCAGATTAGCGGCAAACAATGAGCAGTTCTTC.

With regard to this clonotype: A much larger clone differs by one base, so this may be a read error. Written as DNA, the CDR3 is TGTGCCTGGGACAGGTACTTCTATGGCTACACCTTC. Amino acid sequence: CAWDRYFYGYTF. The rearrangement uses TRBV30 and TRBJ1-2; possible D gene TRBD1, 6 bases. The CDR3 spans 12 residues. Per germline, CDR1 GTSNPN and CDR2 SVGIG (reference sequence). V lost 5 bases and J 4 bases, leaving 11 bases between the germline ends.

This clonotype occurred many times. The rearrangement uses TRBV11-1 and TRBJ2-1; D is possibly TRBD2 (5 bases). Germline V gene sequence: CDR1 SGHAT, CDR2 FQDESV (reference sequence). Deletions cut 3 bases from V and 2 bases from J, with 11 bases between. The CDR3 is 15 residues long. CDR3 loop: CASSLGGLTYNEQFF. The CDR3 DNA reads TGTGCCAGCAGCTTGGGCGGGCTAACCTACAATGAGCAGTTCTTC.

This clonotype occurred many times. This chain connects TRBV5-1 to TRBJ2-1, with 7 bases aligning to TRBD1. Trimming removed 4 bases from V and 0 bases from J; junction bases left unmatched: 4. The CDR3 has 15 residues. Germline V gene sequence: CDR1 SGHRS, CDR2 YFSETQ. CDR3 in DNA: TGCGCCAGCAGCATGGGACAGAGCTCCTACAATGAGCAGTTCTTC. Its protein product is CASSMGQSSYNEQFF.

This clonotype occurred a few times. Here the CDR3 reads CASSLFTLNVRPQHF. The CDR3 nucleotides read TGTGCCAGCAGCCTCTTTACCTTAAATGTGCGGCCCCAGCATTTT. The V gene is TRBV7-6, the J gene TRBJ1-5; the D is unclear. The CDR3 is 15 amino acids. V was cut by 5 bases and J by 9 bases, with 20 bases left in between. The germline CDR1 and CDR2 sequences are SGHVS and FNYEAQ.

Many counts were recorded for this clonotype. The gene calls are TRBV30 and TRBJ2-1, with a weak D call TRBD1 (5 bases). The CDR3 consists of 13 residues. Germline CDR1 is GTSNPN and CDR2 is SVGIG (reference sequence). Trimming took 5 bases from V and 3 from J, leaving 11 bases between them. CDR3 sequence reads: CAWDTGIYNEQFF. CDR3 bases: TGTGCCTGGGACACAGGTATCTACAATGAGCAGTTCTTC.

This clonotype was seen ten or more times. The chain recombines TRBV5-6 with TRBJ2-5; TRBD2 matches at 10 bases. Germline V gene sequence: CDR1 SGHDT, CDR2 YYEEEE. V lost 4 bases to trimming and J lost 5 bases; unmatched junction nucleotides: 8. The CDR3 is made up of 15 amino acids. Here the CDR3 reads CASSGLAGEGETQYF. CDR3 bases: TGTGCCAGCAGCGGTCTAGCGGGAGAGGGCGAGACCCAGTACTTC.

At least ten counts were recorded for this clonotype. The chain employs TRBV7-2 and TRBJ2-4, with TRBD1 as a possible D gene (6 bases). Germline CDR1 and CDR2: SGHTA and FQGNSA. The CDR3 length is 15 residues. V was pared by 5 bases and J by 1 base, with 12 bases between. The chain's CDR3 is CASSANTGAKNIQYF. CDR3 in DNA: TGTGCCAGCAGCGCGAACACAGGGGCCAAAAACATTCAGTACTTC.

On this clonotype itself: Germline and junction disagree at one end, which may indicate a read error. The V call is TRBV12-3 or TRBV12-4, the J call TRBJ2-5; 10 bases line up with TRBD1. This CDR3 region has 15 residues. Written as DNA, the CDR3 is TGTGCCAGCAGTTGGGGGGACAGGGGCGCCGATACCATGTTCTTC. Protein sequence: CASSWGDRGADTMFF.

The V and J genes are TRBV28 and TRBJ2-5, with TRBD2 matching 10 bases. This CDR3 is 13 amino acids long. Germline V lookup: CDR1 MDHEN, CDR2 SYDVKM. V was clipped by 7 bases and J by 5 bases; unmatched bases: 4. CDR3 coding DNA: TGTGCCAGCATTCAGACTAGCGGGGAGACCCAGTACTTC. Protein: CASIQTSGETQYF.

This clonotype has ten or more counts. The V gene is TRBV11-3, the J gene TRBJ1-1; D remains ambiguous. The V end lost 0 bases, the J end lost 1 base, and 9 bases lay between the germline ends. Germline V gene data show CDR1 as SGHNT and CDR2 as YENEEA. This CDR3 has 15 residues. The CDR3 protein is CASSLDGRRNTEAFF. As DNA, the CDR3 is TGTGCCAGCAGCTTAGATGGCAGGAGGAACACTGAAGCTTTCTTT.

This clonotype was picked up many times. This sequence joins TRBV20-1 and TRBJ2-1; maybe TRBD1 (6 bases). Germline V CDR1 and CDR2: DFQATT, SNEGSKA (reference sequence). Trimming pared 2 bases from V and 6 bases from J, leaving 14 bases between. The CDR3 sequence is 14 residues long. The CDR3 coding sequence is TGCAGTGCTAGATTAAACAGGGTAGGCAATGAGCAGTTCTTC. This sequence encodes CSARLNRVGNEQFF.

This clonotype was recorded at least ten times. V usage is TRBV6-2 or TRBV6-3 and J usage is TRBJ1-2, with a weak D call TRBD1 (6 bases). V lost 4 bases and J lost 6, with 9 bases in between. CDR1 is MNHEY, CDR2 SVGEGT, per germline. The CDR3 extends over 12 amino acids. CDR3 residues: CASSWTADGYTF. The CDR3 DNA is TGTGCCAGCAGTTGGACAGCGGATGGCTACACCTTC.

This clonotype was observed at least ten times. The chain uses TRBV9 and TRBJ1-2; no clear D. The germline V gene has CDR1 SGDLS and CDR2 YYNGEE. Trimming took off 5 bases at V and 5 bases at J, with 13 bases between the two ends. This CDR3 spans 13 amino acids. DNA of the CDR3: TGTGCCAGCAGTCGGGATCCGAAATATGGCTACACCTTC. Translating it yields CASSRDPKYGYTF. The full variable domain, completed using reference TRBV9 and TRBJ1-2, is DSGVTQTPKHLITATGQRVTLRCSPRSGDLSVYWYQQSLDQGLQFLIQYYNGEERAKGNILERFSAQQFPDLHSELNLSSLELGDSALYFCASSRDPKYGYTFGSGTRLTVV.

The CDR3 DNA reads as TGTGCCATCAGTGAGACCGGGGGGGCTGGCTACACCTTC. Translating gives CAISETGGAGYTF. The rearrangement joins TRBV10-3 to TRBJ1-2, with D possibly TRBD1 on 6 matching bases. The germline gives CDR1 ENHRY, CDR2 SYGVKD. V gave up 2 bases and J gave up 7 bases, with 11 bases separating them. The CDR3 runs 13 residues.